The TCR beta chain described here comes from a study of cytomegalovirus exposure and HLA in healthy donors. Between the trimmed V and J ends, which lost 4 bases and 8 bases, there was a span of 8 bases. CDR1 and CDR2 (germline): SGHAT, FQNNGV. This CDR3 is 11 amino acids long. PCR used 60 Vbeta primers and 13 Jbeta primers. Using immunoSEQ multiplex PCR, the repertoire was profiled, and TCRdb retains in-frame clones only, with some absent. The sample holds some 130,000 clones, approximately 71% seen once. The receptor comes from a young man in good health and CMV-seronegative. The rearrangement uses TRBV11-2 and TRBJ1-1; unclear D gene. The source material was PBMCs. CDR3 bases: TGTGCCAGCAGCTCCTTCCGGGAAGCTTTCTTT. This codes for CASSSFREAFF.